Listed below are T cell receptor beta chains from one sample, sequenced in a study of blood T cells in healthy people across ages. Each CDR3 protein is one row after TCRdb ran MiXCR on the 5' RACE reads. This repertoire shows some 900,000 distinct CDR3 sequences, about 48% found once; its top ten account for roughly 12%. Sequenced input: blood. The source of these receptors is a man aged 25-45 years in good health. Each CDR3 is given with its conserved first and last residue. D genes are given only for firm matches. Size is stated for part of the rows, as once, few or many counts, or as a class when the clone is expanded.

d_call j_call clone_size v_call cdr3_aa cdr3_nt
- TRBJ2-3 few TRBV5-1 CASSLRRTVTDTQYF TGCGCCAGCAGCTTGAGAAGGACCGTCACAGATACGCAGTATTTT
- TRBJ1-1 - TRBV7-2 CASSREVGMNTEAFF TGTGCCAGCAGCAGAGAGGTGGGCATGAACACTGAAGCTTTCTTT
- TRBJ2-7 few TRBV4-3 CASSQEAVEGYEQYF TGCGCCAGCAGCCAAGAGGCCGTAGAGGGGTACGAGCAGTACTTC
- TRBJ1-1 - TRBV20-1 CSAEGGRGTEAFF TGCAGTGCTGAAGGGGGTCGGGGCACTGAAGCTTTCTTT
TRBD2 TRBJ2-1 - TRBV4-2 CASSQDFGGGVYEQFF TGTGCCAGCAGCCAAGATTTCGGGGGGGGAGTCTATGAGCAGTTCTTC
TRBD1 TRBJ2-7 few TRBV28 CASSLDRDQWYF TGTGCCAGCAGTCTCGACAGGGACCAATGGTACTTC
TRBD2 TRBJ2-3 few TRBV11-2 CASRLGGGVTDTQYF TGTGCCAGCCGGCTCGGCGGGGGGGTCACAGATACGCAGTATTTT
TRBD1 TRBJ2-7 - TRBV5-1 CVSSSPGQTYEQYF TGCGTCAGTAGCTCTCCGGGACAGACCTACGAGCAGTACTTC
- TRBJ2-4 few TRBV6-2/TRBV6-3 CASSYSLQGAAKNIQYF TGTGCCAGCAGTTACTCGTTGCAGGGAGCTGCCAAAAACATTCAGTACTTC
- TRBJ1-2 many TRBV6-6 CASSYLIGYTF TGTGCCAGCAGTTACCTGATTGGCTACACCTTC
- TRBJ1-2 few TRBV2 CASIRSGAGYTF TGTGCCAGCATCAGGTCAGGTGCTGGCTACACCTTC
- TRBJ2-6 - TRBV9 CASSLRADNVLTF TGTGCCAGCAGCCTACGTGCCGACAACGTCCTGACTTTC
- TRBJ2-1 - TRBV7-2 CASSLTSEQFF TGTGCCAGCAGCTTGACAAGTGAGCAGTTCTTC
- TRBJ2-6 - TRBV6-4 CASSTGQGSGANVLTF TGTGCCAGCAGTACAGGGCAGGGTTCAGGGGCCAACGTCCTGACTTTC
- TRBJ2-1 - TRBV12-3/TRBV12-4 CASSLDGDYNEQFF TGTGCCAGCAGTTTAGATGGGGACTACAATGAGCAGTTCTTC
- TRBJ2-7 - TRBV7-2 CASSLQGWSSYEQYF TGTGCCAGCAGCTTACAGGGGTGGAGCTCCTACGAGCAGTACTTC
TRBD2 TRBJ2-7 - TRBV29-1 CSAGTSGGTAYEQYF TGCAGCGCCGGGACTAGCGGGGGGACAGCCTACGAGCAGTACTTC
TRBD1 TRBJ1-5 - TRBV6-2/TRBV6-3 CASRKQGASNQPQHF TGTGCCAGCAGAAAGCAGGGGGCAAGCAATCAGCCCCAGCATTTT
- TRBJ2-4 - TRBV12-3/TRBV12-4 CASTFTANIQYF TGTGCCAGCACCTTCACTGCAAACATTCAGTACTTC
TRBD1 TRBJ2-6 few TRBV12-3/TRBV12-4 CASSSRDRGFRANVLTF TGTGCCAGCAGTTCGCGGGACAGGGGCTTCAGGGCCAACGTCCTGACTTTC
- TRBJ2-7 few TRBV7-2 CASSLTNGPGYEQYF TGTGCCAGCAGCCTCACGAATGGCCCGGGCTACGAGCAGTACTTC
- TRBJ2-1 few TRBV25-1 CASRGGQGAYNEQFF TGTGCCAGCAGGGGGGGTCAGGGGGCCTACAATGAGCAGTTCTTC
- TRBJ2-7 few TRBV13 CASSVKRSYEQYF TGTGCCAGCAGCGTAAAACGATCTTACGAGCAGTACTTC